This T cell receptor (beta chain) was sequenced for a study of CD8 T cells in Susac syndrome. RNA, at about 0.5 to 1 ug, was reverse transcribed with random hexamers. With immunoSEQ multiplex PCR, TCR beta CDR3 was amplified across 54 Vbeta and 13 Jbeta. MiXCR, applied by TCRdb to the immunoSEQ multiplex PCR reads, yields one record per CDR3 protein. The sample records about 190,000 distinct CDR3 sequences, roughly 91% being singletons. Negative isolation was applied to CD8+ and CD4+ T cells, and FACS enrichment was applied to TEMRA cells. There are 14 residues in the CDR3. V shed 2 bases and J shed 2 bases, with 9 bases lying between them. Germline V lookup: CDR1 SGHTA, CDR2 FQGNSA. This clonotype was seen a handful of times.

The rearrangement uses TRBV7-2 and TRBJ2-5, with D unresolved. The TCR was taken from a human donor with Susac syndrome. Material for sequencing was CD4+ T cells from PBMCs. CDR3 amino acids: CASSLLRQQETQYF. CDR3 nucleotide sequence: TGTGCCAGCAGCTTATTGCGGCAGCAAGAGACCCAGTACTTC.